This T cell receptor beta chain was recovered during a study of response to subunit inactivated influenza vaccine. General study points: Only a handful of new T cells, the authors suggested, are recruited with each seasonal influenza vaccination.

Remarks on this clonotype: Its target is not known.

MiXCR, applied by TCRdb to the RT-PCR reads, yields one record per CDR3 protein. Found here are around 160,000 distinct CDR3 sequences, 9.5% to 13% of them singletons; the top ten hold roughly 12%. V was trimmed by 6 bases and J by 5 bases, leaving 14 bases between them. Germline assignment: CDR1 MNHEY and CDR2 SVGEGT. The CDR3 contains 14 residues. The sequence was obtained from a man aged 50 to 59 who received an inactivated influenza vaccine. Material: non-naive T cells sorted from PBMCs, obtained roughly 45 days after vaccination. This chain links TRBV6-2 or TRBV6-3 with TRBJ2-4; D may be TRBD1 or TRBD2 (5 bases each). The CDR3 loop is CASSWGTSENIQYF. Here the CDR3 DNA reads TGTGCCAGCAGCTGGGGGACCAGCGAAAACATTCAGTACTTC.